The rows below give T cell receptor beta chains drawn from one sample of a study of T cells after yellow fever vaccination. From the 5' RACE reads, TCRdb called clonotypes with MiXCR, one entry per CDR3 protein. The table includes over 700 distinct CDR3 sequences, roughly 9.9% detected once. The material was CD8+ T cells binding an NS4B(214-222) dextramer, sorted from PBMCs, obtained about 41 days after the first yellow fever vaccination. The receptors shown here come from a man between 18 and 35 years old who received the YFV17D yellow fever vaccine. Each CDR3 is given with its conserved first and last residue. The D gene is left open where the match is weak. Size is stated as once, few or many counts, or a class when the clone is expanded.

clone_size,j_call,v_call,d_call,cdr3_aa,cdr3_nt
medium-sized,TRBJ1-2,TRBV6-5,TRBD1,CASSPGQGEAYGYTF,TGTGCCAGCAGCCCCGGACAGGGGGAGGCGTATGGCTACACCTTC
medium-sized,TRBJ1-2,TRBV10-3,NA,CAISEEGLWVGYTF,TGTGCCATCAGTGAAGAGGGGCTATGGGTAGGCTACACCTTC
large,TRBJ2-7,TRBV4-2,NA,CASSQGATFSYEQYF,TGTGCCAGCAGCCAAGGGGCTACGTTCTCCTACGAGCAGTACTTC
medium-sized,TRBJ2-7,TRBV9,TRBD1,CASSPGTGSYEQYF,TGTGCCAGCAGCCCCGGGACAGGGTCCTACGAGCAGTACTTC
medium-sized,TRBJ2-1,TRBV7-3,NA,CASSLGGASYNEQFF,TGTGCCAGCAGCTTAGGGGGGGCCTCCTACAATGAGCAGTTCTTC
medium-sized,TRBJ2-3,TRBV27,NA,CASSLNPGTDTQYF,TGTGCCAGCAGTCTCAACCCCGGGACAGATACGCAGTATTTT
few,TRBJ2-1,TRBV9,NA,CASLGGIPVNEQFF,TGTGCCAGCCTAGGAGGGATCCCTGTCAATGAGCAGTTCTTC
medium-sized,TRBJ2-7,TRBV7-2,TRBD1,CASSPGTGYEQYF,TGTGCCAGCAGCCCCGGGACAGGGTACGAGCAGTACTTC
medium-sized,TRBJ2-7,TRBV3-1,NA,CASSQEGPSREQYF,TGTGCCAGCAGCCAAGAAGGACCATCCCGCGAGCAGTACTTC
medium-sized,TRBJ1-2,TRBV10-3,NA,CAISETGTGSYGYTF,TGTGCCATCAGTGAGACCGGTACAGGGAGCTATGGCTACACCTTC
medium-sized,TRBJ1-3,TRBV6-1,NA,CAGSAGPGNTIYF,TGTGCCGGGAGTGCAGGGCCTGGAAACACCATATATTTT
medium-sized,TRBJ2-5,TRBV13,NA,CASSFRGEETQYF,TGTGCCAGCAGCTTTAGGGGTGAAGAGACCCAGTACTTC